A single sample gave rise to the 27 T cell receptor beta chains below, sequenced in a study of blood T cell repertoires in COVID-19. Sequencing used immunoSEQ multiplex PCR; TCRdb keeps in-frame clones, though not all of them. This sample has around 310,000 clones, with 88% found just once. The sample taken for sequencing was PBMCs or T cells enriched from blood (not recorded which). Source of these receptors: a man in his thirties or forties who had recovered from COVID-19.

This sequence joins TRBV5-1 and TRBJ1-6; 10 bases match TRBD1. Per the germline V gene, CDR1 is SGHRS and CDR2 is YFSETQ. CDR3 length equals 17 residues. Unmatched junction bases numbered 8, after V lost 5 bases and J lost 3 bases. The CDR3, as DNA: TGCGCCAGCAGGTACGAAAGGACAGGGGGCTATAATTCACCCCTCCACTTT. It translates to CASRYERTGGYNSPLHF.

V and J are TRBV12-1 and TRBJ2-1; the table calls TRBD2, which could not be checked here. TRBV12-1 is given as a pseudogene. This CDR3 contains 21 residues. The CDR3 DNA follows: TGTGCCAGCAGCTTGGGGCCCGGGACTAGCGGGGGATCGCCCTCCTACAATGAGCAGTTCTTC. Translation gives CASSLGPGTSGGSPSYNEQFF.

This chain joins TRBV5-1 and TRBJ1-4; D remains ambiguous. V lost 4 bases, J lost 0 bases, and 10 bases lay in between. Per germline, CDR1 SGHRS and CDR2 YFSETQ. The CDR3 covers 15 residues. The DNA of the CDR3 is TGCGCCAGCAGCCCGACGGGAGCAACTAATGAAAAACTGTTTTTT. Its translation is CASSPTGATNEKLFF.

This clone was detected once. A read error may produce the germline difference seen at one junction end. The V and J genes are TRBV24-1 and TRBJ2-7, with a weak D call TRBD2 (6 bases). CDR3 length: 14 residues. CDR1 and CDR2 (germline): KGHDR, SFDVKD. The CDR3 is CATSDGRDSGSTHF. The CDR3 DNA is TGTGCCACCAGTGATGGGCGGGACTCCGGGAGCACCCACTTC.

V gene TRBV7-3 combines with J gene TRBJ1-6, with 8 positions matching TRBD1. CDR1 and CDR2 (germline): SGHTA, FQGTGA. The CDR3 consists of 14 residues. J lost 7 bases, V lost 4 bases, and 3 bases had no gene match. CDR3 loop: CASSSDRGNSPLHF. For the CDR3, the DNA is TGTGCCAGCAGCTCAGACAGGGGAAATTCACCCCTCCACTTT.

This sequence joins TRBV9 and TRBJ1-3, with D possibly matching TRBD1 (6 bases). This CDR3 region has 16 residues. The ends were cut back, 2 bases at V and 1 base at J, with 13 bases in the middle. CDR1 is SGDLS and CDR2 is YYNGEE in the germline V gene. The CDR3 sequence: CASSVSGTGSGNTIYF. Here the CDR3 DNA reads TGTGCCAGCAGCGTTTCCGGCACAGGGTCTGGAAACACCATATATTTT. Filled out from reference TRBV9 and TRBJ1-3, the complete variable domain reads DSGVTQTPKHLITATGQRVTLRCSPRSGDLSVYWYQQSLDQGLQFLIQYYNGEERAKGNILERFSAQQFPDLHSELNLSSLELGDSALYFCASSVSGTGSGNTIYFGEGSWLTVV.

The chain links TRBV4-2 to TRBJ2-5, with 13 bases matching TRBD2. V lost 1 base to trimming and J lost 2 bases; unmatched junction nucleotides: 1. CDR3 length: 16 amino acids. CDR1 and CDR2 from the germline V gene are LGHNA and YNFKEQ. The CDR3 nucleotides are TGTGCCAGCAGCCAAGGGACTAGCGGGGGTCAAGAGACCCAGTACTTC. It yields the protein CASSQGTSGGQETQYF.

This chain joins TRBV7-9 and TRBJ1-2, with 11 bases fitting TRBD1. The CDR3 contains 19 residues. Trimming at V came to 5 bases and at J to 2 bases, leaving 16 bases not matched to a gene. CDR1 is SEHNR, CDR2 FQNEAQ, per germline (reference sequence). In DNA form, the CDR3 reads TGTGCCAGCAGCCAACCGACCGGGACAGGGGGAAATTTAAACTATGGCTACACCTTC. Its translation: CASSQPTGTGGNLNYGYTF. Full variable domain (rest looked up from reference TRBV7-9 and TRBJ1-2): DTGVSQNPRHKITKRGQNVTFRCDPISEHNRLYWYRQTLGQGPEFLTYFQNEAQLEKSRLLSDRFSAERPKGSFSTLEIQRTEQGDSAMYLCASSQPTGTGGNLNYGYTFGSGTRLTVV.

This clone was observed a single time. The CDR3, as DNA: TGTGCCTGGAGTAGGACAGCCCGGGGCTACACCTTC. As protein: CAWSRTARGYTF. V gene TRBV30 combines with J gene TRBJ1-2, with a tentative D call TRBD1 (6 bases). Germline V gene sequence: CDR1 GTSNPN, CDR2 SVGIG (reference sequence). V was shortened by 2 bases and J by 8 bases, with 12 bases between the two germline ends. This CDR3 spans 12 amino acids.

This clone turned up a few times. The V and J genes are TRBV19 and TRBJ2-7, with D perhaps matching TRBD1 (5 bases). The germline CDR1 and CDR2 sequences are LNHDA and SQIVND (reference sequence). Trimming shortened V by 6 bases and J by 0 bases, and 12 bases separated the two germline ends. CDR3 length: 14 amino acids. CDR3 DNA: TGTGCCAGTAGGAAATCGACAGTCTCCTACGAGCAGTACTTC. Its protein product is CASRKSTVSYEQYF.

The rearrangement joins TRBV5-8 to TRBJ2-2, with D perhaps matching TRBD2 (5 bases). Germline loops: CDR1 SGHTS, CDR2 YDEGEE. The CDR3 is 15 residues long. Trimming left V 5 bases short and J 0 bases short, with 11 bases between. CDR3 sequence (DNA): TGTGCCAGCAGGGCGCGGGCCCCGAACACCGGGGAGCTGTTTTTT. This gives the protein CASRARAPNTGELFF.

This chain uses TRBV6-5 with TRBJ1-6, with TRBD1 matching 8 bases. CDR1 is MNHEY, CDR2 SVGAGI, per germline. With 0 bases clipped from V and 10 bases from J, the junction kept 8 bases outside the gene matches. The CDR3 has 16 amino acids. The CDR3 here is CASSYSRTGRGSPLHF. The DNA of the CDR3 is TGTGCCAGCAGTTACTCCCGGACAGGGAGGGGATCACCCCTCCACTTT.

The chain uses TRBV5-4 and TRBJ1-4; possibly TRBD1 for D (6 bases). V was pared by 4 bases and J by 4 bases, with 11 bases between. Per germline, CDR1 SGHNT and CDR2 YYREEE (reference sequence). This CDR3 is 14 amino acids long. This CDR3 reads CASSRTADNEKLFF. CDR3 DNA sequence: TGTGCCAGCAGCCGGACAGCCGATAATGAAAAACTGTTTTTT.

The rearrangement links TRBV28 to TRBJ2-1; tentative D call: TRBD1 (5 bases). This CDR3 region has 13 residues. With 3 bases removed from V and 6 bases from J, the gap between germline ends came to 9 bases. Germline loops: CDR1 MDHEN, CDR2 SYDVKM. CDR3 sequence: CASSFLQGNEQFF. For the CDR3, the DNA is TGTGCCAGCAGTTTCCTGCAGGGCAATGAGCAGTTCTTC. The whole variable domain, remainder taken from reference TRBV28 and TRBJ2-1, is DVKVTQSSRYLVKRTGEKVFLECVQDMDHENMFWYRQDPGLGLRLIYFSYDVKMKEKGDIPEGYSVSREKKERFSLILESASTNQTSMYLCASSFLQGNEQFFGPGTRLTVL.

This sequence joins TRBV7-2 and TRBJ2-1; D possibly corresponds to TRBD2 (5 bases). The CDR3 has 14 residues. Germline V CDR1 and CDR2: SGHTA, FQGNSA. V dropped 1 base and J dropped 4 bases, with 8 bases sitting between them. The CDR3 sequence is CASSLGTQYNEQFF. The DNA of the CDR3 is TGTGCCAGCAGCTTAGGGACTCAGTACAATGAGCAGTTCTTC.

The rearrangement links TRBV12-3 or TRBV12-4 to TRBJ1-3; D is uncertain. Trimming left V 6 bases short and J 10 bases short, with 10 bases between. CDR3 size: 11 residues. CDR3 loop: CASSSVRTIYF. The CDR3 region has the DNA TGTGCCAGCAGCTCCGTCCGTACCATATATTTT.

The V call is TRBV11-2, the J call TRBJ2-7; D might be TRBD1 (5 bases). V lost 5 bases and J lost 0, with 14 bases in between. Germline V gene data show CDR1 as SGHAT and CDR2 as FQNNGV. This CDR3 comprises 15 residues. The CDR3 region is CASSPSFRVSYEQYF. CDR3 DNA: TGTGCCAGCAGCCCATCCTTCAGGGTCTCCTACGAGCAGTACTTC.

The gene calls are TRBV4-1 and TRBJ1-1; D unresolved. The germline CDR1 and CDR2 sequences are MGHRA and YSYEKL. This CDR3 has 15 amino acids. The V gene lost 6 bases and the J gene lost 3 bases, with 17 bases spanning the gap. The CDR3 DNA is TGCGCCAGCAGGCGTACCCCGGGGTTGGACACTGAAGCTTTCTTT. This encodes CASRRTPGLDTEAFF.

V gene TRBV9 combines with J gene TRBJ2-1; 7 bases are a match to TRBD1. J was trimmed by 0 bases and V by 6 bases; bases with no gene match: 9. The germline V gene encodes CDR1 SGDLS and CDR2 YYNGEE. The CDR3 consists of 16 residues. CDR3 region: CASTPYRDSSYNEQFF. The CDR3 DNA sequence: TGTGCCAGCACCCCGTACCGGGACAGCTCCTACAATGAGCAGTTCTTC.

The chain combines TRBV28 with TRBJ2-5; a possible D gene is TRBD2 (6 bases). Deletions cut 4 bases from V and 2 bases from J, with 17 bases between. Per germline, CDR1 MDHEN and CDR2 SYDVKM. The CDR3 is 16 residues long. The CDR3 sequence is CASSSAGVAEQETQYF. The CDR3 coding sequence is TGTGCCAGCAGTTCGGCCGGGGTAGCGGAACAAGAGACCCAGTACTTC.

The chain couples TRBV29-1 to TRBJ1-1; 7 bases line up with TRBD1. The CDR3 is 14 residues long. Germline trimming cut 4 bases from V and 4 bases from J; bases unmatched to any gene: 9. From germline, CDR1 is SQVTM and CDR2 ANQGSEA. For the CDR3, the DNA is TGCAGCGTTGGAGGTGCAGGGGGAGCCACTGAAGCTTTCTTT. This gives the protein CSVGGAGGATEAFF.

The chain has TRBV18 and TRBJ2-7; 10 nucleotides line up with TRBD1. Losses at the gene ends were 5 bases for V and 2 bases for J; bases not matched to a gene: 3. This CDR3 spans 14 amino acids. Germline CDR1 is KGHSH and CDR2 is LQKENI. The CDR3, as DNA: TGTGCCAGCTCAGGGGACAGGGGCCCCTACGAGCAGTACTTC. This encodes CASSGDRGPYEQYF.

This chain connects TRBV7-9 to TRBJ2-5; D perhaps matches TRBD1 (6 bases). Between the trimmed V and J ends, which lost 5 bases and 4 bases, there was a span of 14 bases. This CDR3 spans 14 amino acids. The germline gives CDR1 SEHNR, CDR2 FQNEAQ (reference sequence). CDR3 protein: CASSLNRVGETQYF. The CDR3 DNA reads TGTGCCAGCAGCCTCAACAGGGTAGGAGAGACCCAGTACTTC. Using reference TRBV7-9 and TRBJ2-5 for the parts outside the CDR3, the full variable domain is DTGVSQNPRHKITKRGQNVTFRCDPISEHNRLYWYRQTLGQGPEFLTYFQNEAQLEKSRLLSDRFSAERPKGSFSTLEIQRTEQGDSAMYLCASSLNRVGETQYFGPGTRLLVL.

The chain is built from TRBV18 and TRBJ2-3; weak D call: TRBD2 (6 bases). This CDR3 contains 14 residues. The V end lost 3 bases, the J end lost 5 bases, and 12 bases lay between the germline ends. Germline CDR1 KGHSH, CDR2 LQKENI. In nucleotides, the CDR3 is TGTGCCAGCTCACCTTCGGGGGAGGAAGATACGCAGTATTTT. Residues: CASSPSGEEDTQYF.

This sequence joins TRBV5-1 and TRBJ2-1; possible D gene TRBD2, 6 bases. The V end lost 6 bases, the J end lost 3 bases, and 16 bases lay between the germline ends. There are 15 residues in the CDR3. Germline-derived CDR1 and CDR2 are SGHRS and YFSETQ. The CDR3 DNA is TGCGCCAGCACCTATGGGGGAGGTAACTACAATGAGCAGTTCTTC. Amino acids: CASTYGGGNYNEQFF.

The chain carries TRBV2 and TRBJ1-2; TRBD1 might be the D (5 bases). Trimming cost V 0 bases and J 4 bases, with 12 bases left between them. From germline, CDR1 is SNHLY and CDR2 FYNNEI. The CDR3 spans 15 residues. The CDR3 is CASSEARATGYGYTF. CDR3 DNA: TGTGCCAGCAGTGAAGCTCGGGCAACAGGCTATGGCTACACCTTC.

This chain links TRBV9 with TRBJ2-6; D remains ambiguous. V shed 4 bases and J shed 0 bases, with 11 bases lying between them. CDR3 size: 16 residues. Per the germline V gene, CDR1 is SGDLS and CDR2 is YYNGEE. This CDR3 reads CASSPPGNSGANVLTF. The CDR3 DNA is TGTGCCAGCAGCCCCCCCGGTAACTCTGGGGCCAACGTCCTGACTTTC.